The present entry profiles one T cell receptor beta chain with its context. Its matching antigen is unknown. At one end the junction does not follow the germline gene, possibly because of a read error. These data are taken from a study of Graves' ophthalmopathy and Graves' hyperthyroidism. Findings of the study overall: The model achieved around 67% sensitivity and about 76% specificity for ophthalmopathy progression.

Germline CDR1 is WSHSY and CDR2 is SAAADI. CDR3 length: 13 amino acids. Amplification targeted the TCR beta CDR3 regions, with RNA transcripts as the source material. RT-PCR in the first round used HTBI primers; a second-round multiplex PCR followed. MiXCR, applied by TCRdb to the multiplex PCR reads, yields one record per CDR3 protein. The table includes around 670,000 distinct CDR3 sequences, roughly 40% detected once. The specimen sequenced was peripheral blood. This TCR was sampled from an adult man with Graves' ophthalmopathy. V is TRBV10-2 and J is TRBJ2-5; D is possibly TRBD1 (6 bases). In nucleotides, the CDR3 is TGTGCCAGCACCGAACAGGGAATGGGAACCCAGTACTTC. It is translated as CASTEQGMGTQYF.